The 18 T cell receptor beta chains in this list originate from one sample, sequenced in a study of blood T cells in healthy people across ages. A second PCR, run for about 6 to 11 cycles, used a sample-barcoded 5' primer plus a J-beta primer mix. TCRdb re-called the 5' RACE reads through MiXCR, storing one row per CDR3 protein. The sample includes hundreds of thousands of distinct CDR3 sequences, 25% to 30% seen only once; the top ten take around 3%. These sequences were also reported in another study, on T cells of mothers and their children.

Sequencing was carried out using blood. Every receptor here comes from a boy aged 5-17 years in good health.

This clonotype was seen a handful of times. A much larger clone differs from this one at a single base, so this may be a read error. The chain combines TRBV12-3 or TRBV12-4 with TRBJ2-1; the D call may be TRBD1 or TRBD2 (5 bases each). The tail of the sequence fits TRBJ2-5 better, so the J call may be wrong. This CDR3 is 12 amino acids long. CDR3 residues: CASSFWGETQYF. The CDR3 DNA sequence: TGTGCCAGCAGTTTCTGGGGGGAGACCCAGTACTTC.

The count of this clonotype is one. The chain couples TRBV20-1 to TRBJ2-3, with 10 bases that match TRBD2. Germline V gene data show CDR1 as DFQATT and CDR2 as SNEGSKA (reference sequence). Trimming cost V 6 bases and J 4 bases; bases outside gene matches: 7. The CDR3 spans 14 residues. CDR3 coding DNA: TGCAGTGCCCCCGGACTAGCGGTCGCAGATACGCAGTATTTT. Translating gives CSAPGLAVADTQYF.

On this clonotype: This is likely a read error, given that the CDR3 carries no conserved phenylalanine or tryptophan at its end. The V call is TRBV20-1, the J call TRBJ2-7; perhaps D is TRBD1 or TRBD2 (5 bases each). This CDR3 is 14 amino acids long. From germline, CDR1 is DFQATT and CDR2 SNEGSKA (reference sequence). Trimming left V 2 bases short and J 4 bases short, with 15 bases between. The CDR3 DNA sequence: TGCAGTGCTAGACGTAGGGGAGCGGTATACGAGCAGTACTTA. It encodes CSARRRGAVYEQYL.

This clonotype occurred a few times. The gene calls are TRBV15 and TRBJ1-4; D gene uncertain. The ends were cut back, 4 bases at V and 2 bases at J, with 8 bases in the middle. From germline, CDR1 is LNHNV and CDR2 YYDKDF (reference sequence). There are 14 residues in the CDR3. CDR3 region: CATSTGWTNEKLFF. The CDR3 nucleotides read TGTGCCACCAGCACTGGATGGACTAATGAAAAACTGTTTTTT.

As regards this clonotype: This may arise from a read error, as a much more abundant clone is one base away. V usage is TRBV6-6 and J usage is TRBJ1-2; maybe TRBD1 (5 bases). CDR1 and CDR2 (germline): MNHNY, SVGAGI (reference sequence). The V end lost 6 bases, the J end lost 0 bases, and 17 bases lay between the germline ends. CDR3 length equals 16 residues. Written as DNA, the CDR3 is TGTGCCAGCAGGACCCTCCACCAGGGAGCTAACTATGGCTACACCTTC. It is translated as CASRTLHQGANYGYTF.

The J gene is TRBJ2-2, the V gene TRBV2; no clear D gene. The germline CDR1 and CDR2 sequences are SNHLY and FYNNEI. This CDR3 is 13 amino acids long. V was clipped by 2 bases and J by 3 bases, with 4 bases between them. CDR3 sequence: CASSELHTGELFF. CDR3 nucleotide sequence: TGTGCCAGCAGTGAATTGCACACCGGGGAGCTGTTTTTT.

Only a few counts were recorded for this clonotype. V and J are TRBV27 and TRBJ2-1; 13 positions match TRBD2. The end of the DNA aligns better with TRBJ2-5, so the J call may be wrong. Germline V gives CDR1 MNHEY, CDR2 SMNVEV (reference sequence). The length of the CDR3 is 17 residues. CDR3 in DNA: TGTGCCAGCAGCCATGCGACTAGCGGGGGGAAGGGGGAGACCCAGTACTTC. It is translated as CASSHATSGGKGETQYF.

There are a few counts of this clonotype. The V call is TRBV10-2, the J call TRBJ2-5, with TRBD2 matching 8 bases. The DNA end is a closer match to TRBJ2-1, so the J assignment may be wrong. The CDR3 length is 16 residues. Per the germline V gene, CDR1 is WSHSY and CDR2 is SAAADI. CDR3 residues: CASRARVGLAPETQFF. CDR3 sequence (DNA): TGCGCCAGCAGGGCGAGGGTTGGACTAGCCCCAGAGACCCAGTTCTTC.

This clonotype has a handful of counts. CDR3 loop: CASSPASREQFF. CDR3 in DNA: TGTGCCAGCAGCCCCGCGAGTCGTGAGCAGTTCTTC. This rearrangement joins TRBV2 to TRBJ2-1; D not resolved. Trimming removed 6 bases from V and 9 bases from J, with 12 bases in between. The CDR3 is made up of 12 amino acids. CDR1 is SNHLY, CDR2 FYNNEI, per germline.

This clonotype was counted between two and nine times. This chain uses TRBV2 with TRBJ1-4; D perhaps matches TRBD1 (5 bases). Germline assignment: CDR1 SNHLY and CDR2 FYNNEI. The CDR3 extends over 16 amino acids. The V end lost 0 bases, the J end lost 8 bases, and 16 bases lay between the germline ends. The CDR3 nucleotides read TGTGCCAGCAGTGAAGCGGGGACTCGTCTTCAAGAAAAACTGTTTTTT. This gives the protein CASSEAGTRLQEKLFF.

The V gene is TRBV11-2, the J gene TRBJ2-1, with 8 bases that match TRBD2. CDR1 and CDR2 from the germline V gene are SGHAT and FQNNGV. Trimming at V came to 5 bases and at J to 1 base, leaving 4 bases not matched to a gene. This CDR3 has 15 amino acids. CDR3 nucleotides: TGTGCCAGCAGCCCCAGACTAGCGTCCTACAATGAGCAGTTCTTC. It encodes CASSPRLASYNEQFF.

This clonotype was counted at least ten times. The chain employs TRBV5-1 and TRBJ2-4; 11 positions match TRBD1. The V and J ends lost 2 bases and 8 bases, in that order; junction bases with no gene match: 9. CDR1 is SGHRS and CDR2 is YFSETQ in the germline V gene. This CDR3 has 16 amino acids. CDR3 in amino acids: CASSFRTGGAMDIQYF. The CDR3 region has the DNA TGCGCCAGCAGCTTCAGGACAGGGGGCGCGATGGACATTCAGTACTTC.

The V call is TRBV29-1, the J call TRBJ2-1; a weak D match, TRBD1 (6 bases). The J call may be mistaken, given a closer DNA end match to TRBJ2-7. The CDR3 length is 12 residues. In germline, CDR1 is SQVTM, CDR2 ANQGSEA. The CDR3 DNA is TGCAGCGCTAAGGACAGTCCCTACGAGCAGTACTTC. Encoded protein: CSAKDSPYEQYF.

This clonotype was observed many times. This chain links TRBV7-2 with TRBJ2-5, with D possibly being TRBD1 (6 bases). The J call may not be correct, given that the DNA end is closer to TRBJ2-7. This CDR3 contains 12 residues. The germline CDR1 and CDR2 sequences are SGHTA and FQGNSA. CDR3 residues: CASSSRGGEQYF. CDR3 nucleotides: TGTGCCAGCAGCTCCCGAGGGGGCGAGCAGTACTTC.

The chain employs TRBV6-5 and TRBJ2-1; D uncertain. CDR1 is MNHEY and CDR2 is SVGAGI in the germline V gene. The CDR3 has 14 amino acids. Trimming removed 7 bases from V and 0 bases from J, with 10 bases in between. CDR3 in amino acids: CASTPTSSYNEQFF. In DNA, the CDR3 is TGTGCCAGCACCCCCACGAGCTCCTACAATGAGCAGTTCTTC.

The chain joins TRBV20-1 to TRBJ2-1; D gene uncertain. The germline gives CDR1 DFQATT, CDR2 SNEGSKA (reference sequence). This CDR3 is 13 amino acids long. In nucleotides, the CDR3 is TGCAGGGCCAGTAAGACCAGTTACAATGAGCAGTTCTTC. This gives the protein CRASKTSYNEQFF.

The CDR3 bases are TGTGCCAGCAGCTTTCGTGTCGGGTCGCGGGGGGTGAACACTGAAGCTTTCTTT. It translates to CASSFRVGSRGVNTEAFF. The chain couples TRBV11-2 to TRBJ1-1; D is perhaps TRBD1 (5 bases). The CDR3 contains 18 residues. CDR1 and CDR2 (germline): SGHAT, FQNNGV. Trimming removed 3 bases at V and 0 bases at J, with 20 bases between.

This chain joins TRBV12-3 or TRBV12-4 and TRBJ1-2; D not resolved. Trimming took off 3 bases at V and 4 bases at J, with 15 bases between the two ends. This CDR3 has 15 amino acids. This CDR3 is CASSFGRRGVYGYTF. CDR3 bases: TGTGCCAGCAGTTTTGGGCGGCGAGGTGTCTATGGCTACACCTTC.